This T cell receptor beta chain was profiled in a study of T cells after posttransplantation cyclophosphamide. Broader study findings: Tissue-infiltrating T cells from skin or gut overlapped little with blood T cells. After PTCy, TRB diversity resembled that of CNI/methotrexate controls.

Assay: immunoSEQ multiplex PCR; the TCRdb copy retains only in-frame clones and omits some. Of 19,000 or so clones in the sample, about 98% were seen once. Germline V gene sequence: CDR1 WNHNN, CDR2 SYGVQD (reference sequence). The CDR3 consists of 12 residues. Trimming removed 6 bases from V and 8 bases from J, with 13 bases in between. Comments on this clone: Its matching antigen is unknown.

The rearrangement uses TRBV10-1 and TRBJ1-1; D is uncertain. The clonotype comes from a man in his forties or fifties in good health, CMV-negative, and a related stem cell transplant donor. What was sequenced was naive CD8+ T cells sorted from PBMCs. CDR3 nucleotide sequence: TGCGCCAGCAGCTCGGAGGACGGAGAAGCTTTCTTT. Protein product: CASSSEDGEAFF.